This TCR beta chain was identified during a study of OX40 agonist ivuxolimab in advanced cancers. Findings and caveats of the study: Among expanded peripheral T cells, antigen specificity went undetermined.

This clone was detected once. Its antigen is as yet unknown. Libraries were prepared by immunoSEQ multiplex PCR; TCRdb keeps only in-frame clonotypes and omits some of them. The sample has around 39,000 clones; roughly 90% are singletons. The CDR3 contains 14 residues. Trimming stripped 0 bases from V and 6 bases from J, with 12 bases between. Germline CDR1 and CDR2: SGHAT and FQNNGV. This chain links TRBV11-2 with TRBJ2-7; D might be TRBD1 (5 bases). The TCR was taken from an adult with an advanced solid tumor such as melanoma, head and neck, liver or kidney cancer. The sample here was CD4+ or CD8+ T cells sorted from blood, taken in a trial of the OX40 agonist ivuxolimab. The CDR3 here is CASSLDAGKGEQYF. In DNA, the CDR3 is TGTGCCAGCAGCTTAGACGCAGGGAAGGGCGAGCAGTACTTC. Filled out from reference TRBV11-2 and TRBJ2-7, the complete variable domain reads EAGVAQSPRYKIIEKRQSVAFWCNPISGHATLYWYQQILGQGPKLLIQFQNNGVVDDSQLPKDRFSAERLKGVDSTLKIQPAKLEDSAVYLCASSLDAGKGEQYFGPGTRLTVT.